These 23 T cell receptor beta chains were sequenced from one sample in a study of T cell repertoires in cytomegalovirus infection. TCRdb fed the reads into MiXCR, producing one record per CDR3 protein. The profile shows around 170,000 distinct CDR3 sequences, approximately 15% of them singletons. Material: PBMCs. The receptor set was obtained from a human donor in good health (CMV status not recorded). Some clones in this sample may be carry-over from other donors' samples.

This clonotype was seen a handful of times. V is TRBV2 and J is TRBJ1-5; 7 nucleotides match TRBD1. Germline V gene data show CDR1 as SNHLY and CDR2 as FYNNEI. CDR3 length: 14 amino acids. Trimming took 4 bases from V and 2 from J; bases not matched to a gene: 2. CDR3 loop: CASSGDSGNQPQHF. Written as DNA, the CDR3 is TGTGCCAGCAGTGGGGACAGCGGCAATCAGCCCCAGCATTTT.

Here the CDR3 DNA reads TGCAGCGCCCCGGGACAGGGGGCACAGGGCTACACCTTC. As protein: CSAPGQGAQGYTF. J is TRBJ1-2 and V is TRBV29-1; 12 nucleotides align to TRBD1. This CDR3 spans 13 amino acids. Per the germline V gene, CDR1 is SQVTM and CDR2 is ANQGSEA. Losses at the gene ends were 7 bases for V and 8 bases for J; bases not matched to a gene: 8.

This clonotype was recorded many times. This rearrangement joins TRBV11-2 to TRBJ2-1; 11 bases fit TRBD2. Germline assignment: CDR1 SGHAT and CDR2 FQNNGV. After removal of 5 bases from V and 7 bases from J, the junction contained 10 bases not matched to a gene. CDR3 length equals 16 residues. The CDR3 reads CASSLRLAGYMNEQFF. CDR3 coding DNA: TGTGCCAGCAGCCTACGACTAGCGGGATATATGAATGAGCAGTTCTTC.

This clonotype has ten or more counts. The rearrangement joins TRBV7-8 to TRBJ1-1; D might be TRBD1 (5 bases). The CDR3 has 14 residues. V was trimmed by 5 bases and J by 6 bases, leaving 16 bases between them. Germline CDR1 and CDR2: SGHVS and FQNEAQ. CDR3 nucleotides: TGTGCCAGCAGCCAAGGGGATAGGTCGGCTGAAGCTTTCTTT. Translating gives CASSQGDRSAEAFF.

This clonotype was counted only a few times. V and J are TRBV5-1 and TRBJ1-5, with 7 bases that match TRBD1. The ends lost 4 bases at V and 3 bases at J; junction bases unmatched: 7. CDR1 is SGHRS, CDR2 YFSETQ, per germline. This CDR3 has 15 amino acids. The CDR3 region has the DNA TGCGCCAGCAGCCCGGAGGGGGCATACAATCAGCCCCAGCATTTT. Its translation is CASSPEGAYNQPQHF.

This clonotype came up many times. A read error may produce the germline difference seen at one junction end. The chain recombines TRBV11-2 with TRBJ2-1; tentatively, D is TRBD2 (5 bases). The CDR3 is made up of 16 amino acids. In germline, CDR1 is SGHAT, CDR2 FQNNGV. CDR3 DNA: TGTGCCAGCAGCTCCCTTCCCAGCGGTTCCTACAGTGAGCAGTTCTTC. It specifies CASSSLPSGSYSEQFF.

The chain carries TRBV28 and TRBJ2-3; 9 bases line up with TRBD1. From germline, CDR1 is MDHEN and CDR2 SYDVKM. CDR3 length: 21 residues. The V and J ends lost 5 bases and 2 bases, in that order; junction bases with no gene match: 23. This chain's CDR3 is CASSTPLYSQSWDRDTDTQYF. The CDR3 DNA follows: TGTGCCAGCAGTACCCCCCTATACTCCCAGTCCTGGGACAGGGACACAGATACGCAGTATTTT.

The chain combines TRBV29-1 with TRBJ2-1; 8 bases are shared with TRBD1. J gave up 7 bases and V 5 bases, and 4 bases lay outside the gene matches. Germline loops: CDR1 SQVTM, CDR2 ANQGSEA. This CDR3 spans 12 amino acids. CDR3 bases: TGCAGCGTTAGACAGGGGAGGAATGAGCAGTTCTTC. Encoded protein: CSVRQGRNEQFF.

This clonotype was counted at least ten times. The V gene is TRBV12-5, the J gene TRBJ2-1, with TRBD1 as a possible D gene (5 bases). Germline assignment: CDR1 LGHNT and CDR2 FRNRAP. This CDR3 comprises 12 residues. V lost 5 bases to trimming and J lost 10 bases, with 12 bases between them. The CDR3 spells CASGTDSGEQFF. CDR3 DNA: TGTGCTAGTGGTACCGACAGTGGGGAGCAGTTCTTC. Full variable domain (outside the CDR3, taken from reference TRBV12-5 and TRBJ2-1): DARVTQTPRHKVTEMGQEVTMRCQPILGHNTVFWYRQTMMQGLELLAYFRNRAPLDDSGMPKDRFSAEMPDATLATLKIQPSEPRDSAVYFCASGTDSGEQFFGPGTRLTVL.

Many counts were recorded for this clonotype. The rearrangement joins TRBV4-1 to TRBJ1-5; 7 bases match TRBD1. The germline CDR1 and CDR2 sequences are MGHRA and YSYEKL. V shed 1 base, J shed 1 base, and the junction held 4 bases outside the gene matches. This CDR3 has 16 amino acids. CDR3 bases: TGCGCCAGCAGCCAAGTCACAGGGGTAAGCAATCAGCCCCAGCATTTT. Translation: CASSQVTGVSNQPQHF.

This clonotype appeared many times. The rearrangement joins TRBV11-2 to TRBJ2-3, with 11 bases identical to TRBD1. There are 15 residues in the CDR3. CDR1 is SGHAT and CDR2 is FQNNGV in the germline V gene. The ends lost 4 bases at V and 5 bases at J; junction bases unmatched: 5. CDR3 protein: CASSSRTGGQDTQYF. The CDR3 DNA reads as TGTGCCAGCAGCTCCCGGACAGGGGGCCAAGATACGCAGTATTTT.

This clonotype occurred a few times. The chain recombines TRBV20-1 with TRBJ1-1; D possibly corresponds to TRBD1 (5 bases). Between the trimmed V and J ends, which lost 3 bases and 1 base, there was a span of 9 bases. This CDR3 has 13 residues. Germline V gene lookup returns CDR1 DFQATT and CDR2 SNEGSKA (reference sequence). This CDR3 reads CSARLQANTEAFF. Here the CDR3 DNA reads TGCAGTGCTAGGTTACAGGCGAACACTGAAGCTTTCTTT.

This clonotype was observed many times. The genes are TRBV12-3 or TRBV12-4 and TRBJ1-4; the D is unclear. Trimming removed 7 bases from V and 4 bases from J, with 13 bases in between. The CDR3 extends over 14 amino acids. The DNA of the CDR3 is TGTGCCAGCACCAACCACAGTTTTAATGAAAAACTGTTTTTT. Encoded protein: CASTNHSFNEKLFF.

Of note for this clonotype: A junction boundary mismatches the germline segment, possibly from a read error. The chain has TRBV2 and TRBJ2-5; D perhaps matches TRBD1 (6 bases). This CDR3 region has 12 residues. The germline gives CDR1 SNHLY, CDR2 FYNNEI. The CDR3 here is CASIAPDRRFFF. The CDR3 coding sequence is TGTGCCAGCATCGCACCCGACAGGAGATTCTTCTTC.

The V call is TRBV14, the J call TRBJ2-7; TRBD2 might be the D (5 bases). The germline V and J ends were trimmed by 4 bases and 3 bases, with 10 bases remaining between them. The length of the CDR3 is 13 residues. The germline gives CDR1 SGHDN, CDR2 FVKESK. In DNA, the CDR3 is TGTGCCAGCAGCCTCATAGCGTACTACGAGCAGTACTTC. Amino acids: CASSLIAYYEQYF.

The V call is TRBV4-1, the J call TRBJ2-7; a possible D gene is TRBD2 (5 bases). V was pared by 5 bases and J by 3 bases, with 11 bases between. Germline V gene data show CDR1 as MGHRA and CDR2 as YSYEKL. The CDR3 covers 13 residues. CDR3 in amino acids: CASSFREYYEQYF. The CDR3 DNA reads TGCGCCAGCAGCTTCCGGGAATACTACGAGCAGTACTTC.

This clonotype appeared many times. This chain joins TRBV29-1 and TRBJ2-5; 13 bases map to TRBD2. The ends lost 6 bases at V and 2 bases at J; junction bases unmatched: 3. The V gene's germline CDR1 is SQVTM and CDR2 ANQGSEA. This CDR3 comprises 14 residues. The CDR3 loop reads CSVGGLAGQETQYF. CDR3 DNA: TGCAGCGTCGGGGGACTAGCGGGACAAGAGACCCAGTACTTC.

In this sample, this clonotype turned up a few times. The chain employs TRBV28 and TRBJ2-4, with TRBD2 matching over 10 bases. Germline trimming cut 5 bases from V and 3 bases from J; bases unmatched to any gene: 7. Germline CDR1 is MDHEN and CDR2 is SYDVKM. The CDR3 has 16 amino acids. In nucleotides, the CDR3 is TGTGCCAGCAGTCCATGGACTAGCGGCGACAAAAACATTCAGTACTTC. Its protein is CASSPWTSGDKNIQYF.

J is TRBJ2-2 and V is TRBV9; D is unclear. CDR3 length: 13 residues. The germline gives CDR1 SGDLS, CDR2 YYNGEE. Trimming pared 4 bases from V and 5 bases from J, leaving 9 bases between. CDR3 sequence (DNA): TGTGCCAGCAGCCGCCGGAGTACCGGGGAGCTGTTTTTT. It encodes CASSRRSTGELFF.

This clonotype was found many times. The chain links TRBV12-5 to TRBJ2-1, with D unresolved. Per the germline V gene, CDR1 is LGHNT and CDR2 is FRNRAP. V was cut by 0 bases and J by 4 bases, with 13 bases left in between. The CDR3 extends over 16 amino acids. The CDR3 here is CASGLVLSGSYNEQFF. CDR3 sequence (DNA): TGTGCTAGTGGTTTGGTACTCTCGGGTTCTTACAATGAGCAGTTCTTC.

This clonotype has only a few counts. This chain connects TRBV10-2 to TRBJ2-1; perhaps TRBD2 as D (6 bases). CDR1 and CDR2 (germline): WSHSY, SAAADI. V shed 6 bases and J shed 5 bases, with 23 bases lying between them. The CDR3 has 17 residues. The CDR3 DNA is TGCGCCAGCAGCTCCCCCCCCGGGACTCCTGCTCACAATGAGCAGTTCTTC. Its translation: CASSSPPGTPAHNEQFF.

This clonotype occurred many times. This chain links TRBV7-9 with TRBJ2-5; D ambiguous. V gave up 6 bases and J gave up 2 bases, with 13 bases separating them. CDR1 SEHNR and CDR2 FQNEAQ come from the germline V gene (reference sequence). The CDR3 loop spans 14 amino acids. The CDR3 region is CASRKSRKQETQYF. CDR3 nucleotides: TGTGCCAGCAGAAAAAGTCGAAAGCAAGAGACCCAGTACTTC.

The chain links TRBV29-1 to TRBJ2-7, with TRBD2 matching 9 bases. V was clipped by 8 bases and J by 1 base; unmatched bases: 3. The CDR3 totals 12 residues. Germline V lookup: CDR1 SQVTM, CDR2 ANQGSEA. CDR3 sequence reads: CSFLAGSYEQYF. As DNA, the CDR3 is TGCAGCTTTCTAGCGGGGTCCTACGAGCAGTACTTC.